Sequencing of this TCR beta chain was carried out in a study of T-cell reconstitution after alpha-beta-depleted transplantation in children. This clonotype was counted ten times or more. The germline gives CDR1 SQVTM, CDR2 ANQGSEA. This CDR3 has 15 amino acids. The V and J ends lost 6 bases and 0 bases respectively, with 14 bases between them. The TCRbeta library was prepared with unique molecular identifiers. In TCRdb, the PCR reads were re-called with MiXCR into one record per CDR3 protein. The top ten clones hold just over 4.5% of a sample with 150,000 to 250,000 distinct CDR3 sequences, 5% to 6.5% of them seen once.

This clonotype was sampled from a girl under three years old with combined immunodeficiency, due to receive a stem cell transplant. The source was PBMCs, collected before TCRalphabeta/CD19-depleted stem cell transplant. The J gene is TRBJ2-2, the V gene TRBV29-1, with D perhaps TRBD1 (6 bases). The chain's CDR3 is CSVGGQIANTGELFF. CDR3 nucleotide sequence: TGCAGCGTAGGAGGACAGATCGCGAACACCGGGGAGCTGTTTTTT.